One sample yielded the 23 T cell receptor beta chains listed below, sequenced in a study of blood T cells in healthy people across ages. A sample-barcoded 5' primer and a J-beta primer mix were used in a second PCR of about 7 to 11 cycles. TCRdb passed the 5' RACE reads through MiXCR, listing each CDR3 protein once. The sample lists about 970,000 distinct CDR3 sequences, 45% to 60% occurring once. Material for sequencing was blood. These receptors all come from a woman aged 55-69 years in good health.

The chain recombines TRBV4-3 with TRBJ1-2; 8 bases align to TRBD1. The J segment lost 7 bases and the V segment lost 0 bases, leaving 1 base of the junction unmatched. The CDR3 contains 13 residues. Germline CDR1 reads LGHNA; CDR2 reads YSLEER. Written as DNA, the CDR3 is TGCGCCAGCAGCCAAGACAGGGGGCTTGGCTACACCTTC. Amino acid sequence: CASSQDRGLGYTF.

In its sample, this clonotype was seen a few times. This chain joins TRBV6-2 or TRBV6-3 and TRBJ2-7; perhaps TRBD1 as D (5 bases). This CDR3 contains 15 residues. Looked up from germline, CDR1 is MNHEY and CDR2 is SVGEGT. Between the trimmed V and J ends, which lost 5 bases and 0 bases, there was a span of 14 bases. In DNA, the CDR3 is TGTGCCAGCAGTCCCCAGGGTTGGACCTCCTACGAGCAGTACTTC. Protein: CASSPQGWTSYEQYF.

This chain joins TRBV28 and TRBJ1-1; maybe TRBD1 (6 bases). This CDR3 has 16 residues. V lost 3 bases, J lost 4 bases, and 18 bases lay in between. Germline loops: CDR1 MDHEN, CDR2 SYDVKM. CDR3 region: CASSLPNAGVGTEAFF. The CDR3 DNA reads as TGTGCCAGCAGTTTGCCTAACGCAGGGGTTGGCACTGAAGCTTTCTTT.

The gene calls are TRBV2 and TRBJ2-1; possibly TRBD1 for D (6 bases). This CDR3 has 15 amino acids. Germline CDR1 and CDR2: SNHLY and FYNNEI. The V end was cut by 4 bases, the J end by 2 bases, with 12 bases between. CDR3: CASSGLGTTYNEQFF. In DNA, the CDR3 is TGTGCCAGCAGTGGTTTAGGGACAACCTACAATGAGCAGTTCTTC.

The chain couples TRBV12-3 or TRBV12-4 to TRBJ1-5; the D is unclear. CDR3 length equals 15 residues. The V gene lost 7 bases and the J gene lost 1 base, with 14 bases spanning the gap. The CDR3 is CASTPLGRSNQPQHF. In nucleotides, the CDR3 is TGTGCCAGCACCCCGTTAGGTCGGAGCAATCAGCCCCAGCATTTT.

This CDR3 is CASWPGNDYEQYF. The DNA for the CDR3 is TGTGCCAGTTGGCCCGGGAACGATTACGAGCAGTACTTC. This chain links TRBV27 with TRBJ2-4; maybe TRBD2 (5 bases). The closer fit of TRBJ2-7 to the DNA end suggests the J call may be wrong. The CDR3 has 13 amino acids. CDR1 is MNHEY and CDR2 is SMNVEV in the germline V gene (reference sequence).

This rearrangement joins TRBV10-3 to TRBJ2-7; 9 bases map to TRBD1. CDR3 size: 15 residues. Germline assignment: CDR1 ENHRY and CDR2 SYGVKD. V dropped 10 bases and J dropped 4; count of bases not matched to a gene: 14. CDR3 nucleotides: TGTGCCACTATACAACCGGGACAGGGAGTTTACGAGCAGTACTTC. It specifies CATIQPGQGVYEQYF.

The chain uses TRBV12-3 or TRBV12-4 and TRBJ2-7; D gene unclear. This CDR3 is 16 amino acids long. Trimming pared 4 bases from V and 0 bases from J, leaving 16 bases between. This CDR3 reads CASSYWNVAPSYEQYF. The CDR3, as DNA: TGTGCCAGCAGTTATTGGAATGTCGCCCCCTCCTACGAGCAGTACTTC.

There are a few counts of this clonotype. This chain links TRBV28 with TRBJ2-4; D is perhaps TRBD1 or TRBD2 (5 bases each). This CDR3 contains 16 residues. Per the germline V gene, CDR1 is MDHEN and CDR2 is SYDVKM. The V gene lost 3 bases and the J gene lost 6 bases, with 18 bases spanning the gap. This CDR3 is CASSFRALFGGNIQYF. The CDR3 DNA reads as TGTGCCAGCAGTTTCAGGGCCTTATTTGGGGGAAACATTCAGTACTTC.

This rearrangement joins TRBV27 to TRBJ2-4, with unresolved D. V was clipped by 5 bases and J by 0 bases, with 11 bases between them. CDR3 length: 15 residues. Looked up from germline, CDR1 is MNHEY and CDR2 is SMNVEV (reference sequence). The DNA for the CDR3 is TGTGCCAGCAGTATTCGATCCGTAGCCAAAAACATTCAGTACTTC. Translation gives CASSIRSVAKNIQYF.

This clonotype came up a few times. CDR3 sequence reads: CASSQVMGTQYF. CDR3 nucleotides: TGCGCCAGCAGCCAAGTCATGGGAACGCAGTATTTT. The V call is TRBV4-1, the J call TRBJ2-3; D is undetermined. V lost 1 base and J lost 9, with 8 bases in between. The CDR3 contains 12 residues. The germline gives CDR1 MGHRA, CDR2 YSYEKL.

This clonotype was seen many times. The rearrangement joins TRBV5-1 to TRBJ2-1; 15 bases agree with TRBD2. With 0 bases clipped from V and 7 bases from J, the junction kept 5 bases outside the gene matches. The CDR3 contains 17 residues. The germline gives CDR1 SGHRS, CDR2 YFSETQ. The CDR3 coding sequence is TGCGCCAGCAGCTTGGTGGTCGGACTAGCGGGAGGGAATGAGCAGTTCTTC. Translation: CASSLVVGLAGGNEQFF. Based on the CDR3 plus reference TRBV5-1 and TRBJ2-1, the full variable domain is KAGVTQTPRYLIKTRGQQVTLSCSPISGHRSVSWYQQTPGQGLQFLFEYFSETQRNKGNFPGRFSGRQFSNSRSEMNVSTLELGDSALYLCASSLVVGLAGGNEQFFGPGTRLTVL.

The chain has TRBV7-2 and TRBJ2-1, with TRBD2 matching over 9 bases. The CDR3 is 15 amino acids. CDR1 SGHTA and CDR2 FQGNSA come from the germline V gene. Trimming removed 2 bases from V and 5 bases from J; junction bases left unmatched: 4. CDR3 bases: TGTGCCAGCAGCTTAATTAGCGGGAGTCACAATGAGCAGTTCTTC. It translates to CASSLISGSHNEQFF.

V gene TRBV5-1 combines with J gene TRBJ2-2; possible D gene TRBD1, 6 bases. This CDR3 has 15 residues. Germline V gene lookup returns CDR1 SGHRS and CDR2 YFSETQ. Trimming left V 1 base short and J 2 bases short, with 9 bases between. The CDR3 DNA reads TGCGCCAGCAGCTTGCAGGGGCAAAACACCGGGGAGCTGTTTTTT. Its protein is CASSLQGQNTGELFF.

The chain recombines TRBV3-1 with TRBJ2-7; 8 nucleotides match TRBD2. The CDR3 is made up of 15 amino acids. The J segment lost 0 bases and the V segment lost 3 bases, leaving 4 bases of the junction unmatched. Germline CDR1 and CDR2: LGHDT and YNNKEL (reference sequence). CDR3 DNA sequence: TGTGCCAGCAGCCAGAGCGGGAGTGGCTCCTACGAGCAGTACTTC. It yields the protein CASSQSGSGSYEQYF.

The V gene is TRBV4-1, the J gene TRBJ1-2; D is perhaps TRBD1 (6 bases). The CDR3 loop spans 14 amino acids. Trimming took off 3 bases at V and 6 bases at J, with 14 bases between the two ends. The germline CDR1 and CDR2 sequences are MGHRA and YSYEKL. This CDR3 reads CASSQQTGRDGYTF. The DNA for the CDR3 is TGCGCCAGCAGCCAGCAAACAGGGAGGGATGGCTACACCTTC.

Here the CDR3 reads CAWSSGRSGEQYF. The DNA of the CDR3 is TGTGCCTGGAGTAGCGGACGTTCTGGCGAGCAGTACTTC. The J gene is TRBJ2-7, the V gene TRBV30; TRBD2 is a possible D gene (5 bases). The length of the CDR3 is 13 residues. Germline V lookup: CDR1 GTSNPN, CDR2 SVGIG (reference sequence). V was pared by 2 bases and J by 6 bases, with 14 bases between.

This CDR3 reads CASSSGTSLYIAYEQYF. Written as DNA, the CDR3 is TGTGCCAGCAGTTCCGGGACTAGCTTATACATCGCCTACGAGCAGTACTTC. The rearrangement uses TRBV12-3 or TRBV12-4 and TRBJ2-7; TRBD2 aligns across 9 bases. The length of the CDR3 is 17 residues. With 4 bases clipped from V and 2 bases from J, the junction kept 12 bases outside the gene matches.

The chain uses TRBV5-6 and TRBJ2-3, with 11 bases fitting TRBD1. The CDR3 sequence is 15 residues long. V shed 2 bases and J 5 bases; nucleotides not matched to a gene: 4. Germline values: CDR1 SGHDT, CDR2 YYEEEE. DNA for the CDR3: TGTGCCAGCAGCTTCTGGGACAGGGGGAAAGATACGCAGTATTTT. Its protein product is CASSFWDRGKDTQYF.

The chain employs TRBV11-2 and TRBJ2-5, with D perhaps TRBD1 or TRBD2 (5 bases each). The J call may be mistaken, given a closer DNA end match to TRBJ2-7. The CDR3 spans 12 residues. Germline CDR1 reads SGHAT; CDR2 reads FQNNGV. CDR3 coding DNA: TGTGCCAGCAGCTTGACGAGGGGCGAGCAGTACTTC. Translating gives CASSLTRGEQYF.

The J gene is TRBJ2-1, the V gene TRBV20-1; D is unresolved. The CDR3 has 16 amino acids. The V gene's germline CDR1 is DFQATT and CDR2 SNEGSKA (reference sequence). Trimming left V 0 bases short and J 9 bases short, with 21 bases between. The CDR3 coding sequence is TGCAGTGCTAGAGACGTAAATCCCTTGTACGTCGGTGAGCAGTTCTTC. It codes for CSARDVNPLYVGEQFF.

This clonotype occurred a few times. Here the CDR3 reads CASSHLQGFNSPLHF. CDR3 sequence (DNA): TGTGCCAGCAGCCACCTACAGGGATTTAATTCACCCCTCCACTTT. The chain is built from TRBV14 and TRBJ1-6; possible D gene TRBD1, 6 bases. In germline, CDR1 is SGHDN, CDR2 FVKESK. This CDR3 is 15 amino acids long. The V and J ends lost 3 bases and 6 bases respectively, with 12 bases between them.

The J gene is TRBJ2-7, the V gene TRBV20-1; D is uncertain. The germline V gene has CDR1 DFQATT and CDR2 SNEGSKA (reference sequence). V lost 6 bases to trimming and J lost 0 bases, with 9 bases between them. CDR3 length equals 12 residues. CDR3 nucleotide sequence: TGCAGTGCCACCGGATCCTCCTACGAGCAGTACTTC. Its protein is CSATGSSYEQYF.